This TCR beta chain was recovered during a study of blood T cell repertoires in COVID-19. The wider study: Collection of acute and convalescent COVID-19 samples took place in the United States, Italy and Spain.

Using immunoSEQ multiplex PCR, the repertoire was profiled, and TCRdb retains in-frame clones only, with some absent. The sample consists of fewer than 65,000 clones, about 90% of them appearing once. CDR1 and CDR2 (germline): LGHDT, YNNKEL (reference sequence). V lost 0 bases and J lost 0, with 8 bases in between. CDR3 length: 15 residues. The sequence was obtained from a woman aged 55-70 years with active or convalescent COVID-19. J is TRBJ1-2 and V is TRBV3-1 (or the pseudogene TRBV3-2); no definite D call. Sequenced material: peripheral blood. The CDR3 DNA sequence: TGTGCCAGCAGCCAAGAGGAGCTTCCTAACTATGGCTACACCTTC. Its translation is CASSQEELPNYGYTF.